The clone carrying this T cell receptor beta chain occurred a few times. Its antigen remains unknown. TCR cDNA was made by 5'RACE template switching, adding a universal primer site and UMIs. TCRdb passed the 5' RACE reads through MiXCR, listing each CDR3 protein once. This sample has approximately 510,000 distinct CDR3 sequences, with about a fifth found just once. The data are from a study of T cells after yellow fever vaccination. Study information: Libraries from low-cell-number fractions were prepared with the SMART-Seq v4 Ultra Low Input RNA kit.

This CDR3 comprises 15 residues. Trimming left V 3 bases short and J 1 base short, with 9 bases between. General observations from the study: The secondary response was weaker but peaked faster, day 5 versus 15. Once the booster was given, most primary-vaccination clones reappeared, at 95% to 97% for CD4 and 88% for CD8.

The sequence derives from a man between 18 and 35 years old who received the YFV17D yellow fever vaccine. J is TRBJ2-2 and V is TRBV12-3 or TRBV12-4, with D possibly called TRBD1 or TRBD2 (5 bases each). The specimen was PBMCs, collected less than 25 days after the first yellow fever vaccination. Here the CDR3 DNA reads TGTGCCAGCAGTTTTCAGGGAGTGAACACCGGGGAGCTGTTTTTT. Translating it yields CASSFQGVNTGELFF.